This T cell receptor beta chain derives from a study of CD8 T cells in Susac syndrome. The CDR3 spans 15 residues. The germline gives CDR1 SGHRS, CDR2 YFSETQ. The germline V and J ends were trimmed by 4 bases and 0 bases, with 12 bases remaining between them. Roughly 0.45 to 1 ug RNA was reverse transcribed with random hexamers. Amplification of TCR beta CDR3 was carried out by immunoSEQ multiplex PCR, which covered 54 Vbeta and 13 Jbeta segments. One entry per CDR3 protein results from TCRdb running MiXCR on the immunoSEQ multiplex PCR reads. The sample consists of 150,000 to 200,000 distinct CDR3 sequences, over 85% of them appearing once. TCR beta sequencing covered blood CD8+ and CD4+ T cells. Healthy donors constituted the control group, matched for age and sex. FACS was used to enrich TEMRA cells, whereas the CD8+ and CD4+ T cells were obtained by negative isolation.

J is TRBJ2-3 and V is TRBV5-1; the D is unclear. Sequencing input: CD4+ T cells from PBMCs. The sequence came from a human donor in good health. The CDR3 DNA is TGCGCCAGCAGCGGAAGTGGGATAAGCACAGATACGCAGTATTTT. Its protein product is CASSGSGISTDTQYF.